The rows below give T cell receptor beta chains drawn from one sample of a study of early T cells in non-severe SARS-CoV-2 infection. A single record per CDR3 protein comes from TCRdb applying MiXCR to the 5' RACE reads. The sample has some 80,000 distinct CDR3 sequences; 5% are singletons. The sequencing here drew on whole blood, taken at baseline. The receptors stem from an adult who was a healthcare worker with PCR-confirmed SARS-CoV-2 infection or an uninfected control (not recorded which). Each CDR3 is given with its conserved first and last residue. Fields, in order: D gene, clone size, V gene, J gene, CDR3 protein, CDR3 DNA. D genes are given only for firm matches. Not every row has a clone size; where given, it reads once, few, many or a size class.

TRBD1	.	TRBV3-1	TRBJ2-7	CASSRAPQGVYEQYF	TGTGCCAGCAGCCGGGCACCCCAGGGGGTGTACGAGCAGTACTTC
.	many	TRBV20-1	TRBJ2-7	CSALDRRTYEQYF	TGCAGTGCCTTAGACCGGCGAACCTACGAGCAGTACTTC
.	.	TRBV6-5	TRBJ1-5	CASSYRDQPQHF	TGTGCCAGCAGTTATAGGGATCAGCCCCAGCATTTT
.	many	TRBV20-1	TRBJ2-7	CSASDTGAASGSYEQYF	TGCAGTGCTAGTGATACGGGGGCGGCTAGCGGCTCCTACGAGCAGTACTTC
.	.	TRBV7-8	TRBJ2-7	CASSENRMDISYEQYF	TGTGCCAGCAGCGAAAACAGGATGGACATCTCCTACGAGCAGTACTTC
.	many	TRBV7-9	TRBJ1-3	CASSLLALTSGNTIYF	TGTGCCAGCAGCCTACTGGCCCTTACCTCTGGAAACACCATATATTTT
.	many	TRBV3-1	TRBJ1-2	CASSQVGQWDAYDYGYTF	TGTGCCAGCAGCCAGGTGGGCCAATGGGACGCGTATGACTATGGCTACACCTTC
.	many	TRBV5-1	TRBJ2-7	CASSSLGAEQYF	TGCGCCAGCAGCTCCCTGGGTGCCGAGCAGTACTTC
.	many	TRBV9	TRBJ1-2	CASSVTRTHGYTF	TGTGCCAGCAGCGTAACGCGGACCCATGGCTACACCTTC
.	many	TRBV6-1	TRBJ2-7	CASSEGWGRSYEQYF	TGTGCCAGCAGCGAGGGATGGGGCAGGTCCTACGAGCAGTACTTC
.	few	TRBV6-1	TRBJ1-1	CASSTEVFF	TGTGCCAGCAGCACTGAAGTTTTCTTT
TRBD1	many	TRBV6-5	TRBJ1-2	CASSFTAQGEGYGYTF	TGTGCCAGCAGTTTCACGGCGCAGGGGGAGGGCTATGGCTACACCTTC
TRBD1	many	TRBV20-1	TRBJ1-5	CSARDRGIPSNQPQHF	TGCAGTGCTAGGGACAGGGGGATCCCTAGCAATCAGCCCCAGCATTTT
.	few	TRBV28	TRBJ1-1	CASSLQGVRTEAFF	TGTGCCAGCAGTTTACAGGGAGTCAGGACTGAAGCTTTCTTT
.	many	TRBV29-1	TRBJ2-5	CSVEVTSFGTQYF	TGCAGCGTTGAAGTCACCTCCTTTGGGACCCAGTACTTC
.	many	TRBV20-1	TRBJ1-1	CRAISTEAFF	TGCAGGGCGATTAGCACTGAAGCTTTCTTT
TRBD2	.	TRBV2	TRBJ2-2	CASSGTSGRWELFF	TGTGCCAGCAGTGGTACTAGCGGGAGATGGGAGCTGTTTTTT
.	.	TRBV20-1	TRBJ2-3	CSASRETDTQYF	TGCAGTGCTAGCCGGGAAACAGATACGCAGTATTTT
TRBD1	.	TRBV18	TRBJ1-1	CASSPYRGMGNTEAFF	TGTGCCAGCTCCCCTTACAGGGGGATGGGGAACACTGAAGCTTTCTTT
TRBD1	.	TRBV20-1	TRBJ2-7	CSATTRDRRYEQYF	TGCAGTGCTACAACCCGGGACAGGAGATACGAGCAGTACTTC
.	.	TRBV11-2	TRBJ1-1	CASSLSGAAEAFF	TGTGCCAGCAGCTTAAGTGGGGCCGCTGAAGCTTTCTTT
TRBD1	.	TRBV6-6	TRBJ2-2	CASSQRTGTYTGELFF	TGTGCCAGCAGCCAGAGGACAGGAACCTACACCGGGGAGCTGTTTTTT
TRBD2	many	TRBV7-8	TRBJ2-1	CASEAGAVYNEQFF	TGTGCCTCTGAAGCGGGAGCGGTCTACAATGAGCAGTTCTTC
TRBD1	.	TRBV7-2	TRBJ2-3	CASSPRTGLLTDTQYF	TGTGCCAGCAGCCCCAGGACAGGCCTGCTCACAGATACGCAGTATTTT
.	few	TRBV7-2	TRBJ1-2	CASSLAPGSVGGYTF	TGTGCCAGCAGCTTAGCCCCGGGATCGGTTGGTGGCTACACCTTC
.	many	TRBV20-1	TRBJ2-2	CSARVFLATGELFF	TGCAGTGCTAGAGTCTTCTTAGCGACCGGGGAGCTGTTTTTT
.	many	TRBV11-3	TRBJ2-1	CASSAEDSTYNEQFF	TGTGCCAGCAGCGCTGAGGACAGCACCTACAATGAGCAGTTCTTC